This TCR beta chain was sequenced for a study of cytomegalovirus exposure and HLA in healthy donors (dated by TCRdb to the late 2010s). Notes on the research overall: An earlier analysis of roughly 570 of the donors reported 276 Gb of sequence data and roughly 120 million unique TCR beta sequences obtained from approximately 180 million T cells. To predict cytomegalovirus infection status, the study combined high-throughput TCR immunosequencing, statistical association of individual TCRs with disease status, and machine learning. An early release covering some 640 HLA-typed donors comprised approximately 290 gigabases of sequencing data and some 79 million unique TCR sequences. Donor age, sex, ethnicity and CMV serostatus were compiled alongside the repertoire data. The study was designed to test whether signatures of past pathogen exposure could be identified by cataloging public T cell receptors. Rather than drawing on any new phenotypic data, the later analysis identified candidate immune exposures from TCR beta sequences and the way those sequences occurred across donors. In a later genetic analysis, genome-wide SNP genotypes for about 60% of the 666 donors were used, and that subset was treated as a discovery cohort. Several DR-DQ haplotypes were handled as single units for association and clustering because linkage in the cohort was strong. Typing coverage differed by locus: A, B, C, DRB1 and DQB1 were typed in about 629-640 donors, DQA1 in 500 to 550, DPA1 in 600 to 610, and DPB1 in 472. Using immunosequencing, the study profiled T cell repertoires from about 620 subjects and related those repertoires to cytomegalovirus serostatus. To study patterns of TCR occurrence, a later analysis re-analyzed previously published TCR beta repertoires from hundreds of donors and added high-resolution HLA genotyping. All discovery cohort repertoires had been generated on a single sequencing platform. Across approximately 400 genotyped donors of the cohort, an average of 235,054 unique TCR beta nucleotide sequences per donor were sequenced, and around 19% of those sequences were non-productive. To decide whether each TCR beta V gene segment behaved as functional or pseudogenic, an earlier analysis of nearly 600 of the donors relied on high-throughput TCR beta sequencing. Of the roughly 430 genotyped donors, approximately 80% fell in the genetic ancestry cluster associated with self-reported Caucasian donors. Class I and class II HLA loci were covered by the typing at four-digit resolution. In addition to the first cohort of 666 subjects, a separate validation cohort of some 120 different subjects was used.

Broad study findings and their caveats: In a later analysis, HLA-associated TCR beta chains showed more clonal expansion and lower generation probabilities than non-associated chains that were equally common. Some 16 rarely observed V segments, including chromosome 9 orphons, were excluded from the earlier analysis of approximately 600 of the donors because counts were too low. In the study, some 160 TCR beta chains were listed as associated with cytomegalovirus. The classifier was reported to diagnose cytomegalovirus status with high specificity and sensitivity in both the original and validation cohorts. This cohort had only TCR beta chains sequenced, and the lack of alpha or paired-chain data limited which features could be detected. Immune exposure information for the cohort was limited to CMV serostatus. Most CMV-associated TCR beta chains appeared to be HLA-restricted in a later analysis, and the HLA associations seemed to be driven largely by CMV exposure. It was suggested by the authors that the approach could potentially be generalized to other disease states and immunological phenotypes. In an earlier analysis of fewer than 750 of the donors, most TCR beta V segments were observed in productive rearrangements about 87% or about 30% of the time, broadly matching IMGT annotations. In a later analysis, several top co-occurrence clusters were reported to appear linked to parvovirus B19, influenza, CMV and Epstein-Barr virus. In a later analysis, around 17,000 TCR beta sequences were associated with specific HLA alleles at a false discovery rate of 0.05. Because HLA typing was missing for some donors at each locus, association tests included only the typed subset. In a later genetic analysis, fewer N-insertions in productive TCRs were reported among donors in an Asian-associated ancestry cluster than the approximately 670-donor mean. A cluster of highly shared sequence variants was judged likely to represent a technical artifact of the sequencing pipeline. V-gene and J-gene trimming of TCR beta chains was associated with a missense DCLRE1C variant in a later genetic analysis, and the association was replicated in an independent cohort. Linkage disequilibrium might explain the correlated functional status among segregating V segments, but an unknown experimental factor could not be ruled out. Three of the identified cytomegalovirus-associated TCR beta chains were confirmed in vitro to be specific for cytomegalovirus antigens. Strong co-occurrence of HLA alleles, especially DR and DQ, made assigning TCR associations to individual alleles difficult. A further reported finding was that TCR beta sequences accurately predicted the HLA-A and HLA-B alleles for most subjects in the first cohort. Most TCR sequences were seen in very few donors, while some public TCRs were found in many individuals. The presence/absence analyses assumed that sequencing depth was roughly uniform across donors, and that assumption may not be true. A later analysis found that TCR association rates varied across HLA loci, with DRB1 alleles showing the most associated TCRs and HLA-C alleles the fewest.

In the case of this clone: The specificity of this receptor is unknown. Base-call qualities are not available, and no considerably larger clone is one nucleotide away.

Libraries were made using the immunoSEQ multiplex PCR assay. A mixture of 60 forward primers for TCR Vbeta segments and 13 reverse primers for TCR Jbeta segments was used in the multiplex PCR. The CDR3 region of rearranged TCR beta genes was amplified from genomic DNA with a multiplex PCR assay. The amplified TCR beta libraries were sequenced on the Illumina HiSeq System as 87-base-pair reads. The paper's processing steps were these. A later analysis tallied 70 million to 100 million unique TCR beta chains across the 666 repertoires, and approximately 12 million of those chains were shared by two or more donors. Raw reads were error-corrected and collapsed into unique sequences with a nearest-neighbor algorithm that merged closely related sequences to remove PCR and sequencing errors. CDR3 sequences were aligned to IMGT reference sequences to assign V, D and J gene segments. For a sequence to be retained, a match of at least six nucleotides to both a V gene segment and a J gene segment was required. A rearrangement was called productive if the CDR3 had no stop codons and remained in frame with V and J, and every other rearrangement was called non-productive. CDR3 was defined according to IMGT convention as the region running from the second conserved V-encoded cysteine to the conserved J-encoded phenylalanine. The earlier analysis of around 640 of the donors excluded sequences that lacked an unambiguous match to a single V gene segment. An earlier analysis of a few hundred of the donors called V segments functional above 56.7% productive rearrangements and segregating when the between-donor standard deviation exceeded 5%. To diagnose cytomegalovirus status from the catalog of TCR beta chain sequences, a statistical classification framework was built. In a later analysis, TCR nucleotide sequences were compared against IMGT/GENE-DB human TR gene sequences so that V and J genes could be assigned. The TCRdist pipeline was used in a later analysis to assign CDR3 sequences and most-parsimonious VDJ recombination scenarios. In a later analysis, each TCR beta chain was defined by its CDR3 amino acid sequence together with its V-gene family, and reads without a unique V-gene family were excluded. To address suspected cross-contamination and a sequencing artifact, a later analysis removed roughly 640 highly shared, low-generation-probability nucleotide sequences. In a later analysis, a clonal expansion index was calculated for each public chain from normalized within-repertoire ranks of inferred template counts. A later analysis computed generation probabilities with a VDJ recombination model fitted to out-of-frame rearrangements, and checked the results against IGoR. In a later analysis, TCR-TCR, TCR-HLA and TCR-CMV co-occurrence was scored with hypergeometric tests, and a repertoire-size bias correction was applied to TCR pairs. To estimate false discovery rates, a later analysis permuted the HLA or CMV assignments 20 times. A later analysis grouped co-occurring TCRs with DBSCAN, adding TCRdist sequence similarity when clustering within HLA-allele-positive subsets. Co-occurrence clustering excluded repertoires with fewer than 30,000 or more than 120,000 public chains, plus five with anomalous nucleotide sharing. TCRdb took over this immuneACCESS table, retaining in-frame rearrangements with V and J assigned. Such tables are incomplete; in checked studies, under half of the missing clones stem from an unresolved V gene, and the remainder is unexplained. V, J and clone size are taken as reported in that table, and D and trimming were inferred from the DNA itself. Within this sample are a few hundred thousand clones, with about 83% of them counted one time only. The top ten hold roughly 15% of the sample.

The cohort comprised around 700 healthy bone marrow donors. Cohort members were all nominally healthy when sampled, although unrecorded immune exposures were likely present. The donor tested CMV seronegative and was one of the 352 seronegative cohort members. A peripheral blood sample was collected from each donor, and TCR beta sequencing was performed on peripheral blood mononuclear cells. The Qiagen DNeasy Blood Extraction Kit was used to extract genomic DNA from the blood cell samples. This clonotype was sampled from a man aged 35 to 55 in good health and CMV-seronegative. The source material was PBMCs.

The CDR3 protein: CASSLRQGSYNEQFF. The nucleotides are TGCGCCAGCAGCTTACGGCAGGGCTCCTACAATGAGCAGTTCTTC. The chain is made from TRBV5-1 and TRBJ2-1, and perhaps TRBD1 as D gene, on 5 matching bases. V is clipped by 2 bases and J by 0 bases, and the sequence between their germline boundaries is 9 bases long. The CDR3, cysteine through phenylalanine, is 15 amino acids long. The CDR3 DNA has 45 bases and is translated from base 1. CDR1 SGHRS and CDR2 YFSETQ were looked up in the germline V gene.